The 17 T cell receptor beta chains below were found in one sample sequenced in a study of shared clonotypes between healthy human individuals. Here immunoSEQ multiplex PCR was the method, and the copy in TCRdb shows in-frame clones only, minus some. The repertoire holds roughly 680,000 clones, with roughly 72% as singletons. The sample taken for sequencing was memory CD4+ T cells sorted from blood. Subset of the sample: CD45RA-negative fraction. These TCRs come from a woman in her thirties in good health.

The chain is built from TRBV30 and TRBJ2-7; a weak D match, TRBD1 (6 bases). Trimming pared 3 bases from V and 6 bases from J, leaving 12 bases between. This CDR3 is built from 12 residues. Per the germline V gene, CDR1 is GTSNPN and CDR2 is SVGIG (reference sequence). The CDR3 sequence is CAWSRTDLEQYF. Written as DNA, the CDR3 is TGTGCCTGGAGCCGGACAGATCTCGAGCAGTACTTC.

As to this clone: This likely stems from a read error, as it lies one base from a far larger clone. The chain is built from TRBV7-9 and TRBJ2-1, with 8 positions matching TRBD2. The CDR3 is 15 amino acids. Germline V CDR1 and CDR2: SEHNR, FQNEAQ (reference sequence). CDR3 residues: CASSLTSGFYSEQFF. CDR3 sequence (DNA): TGTGCCAGCAGCTTAACTAGCGGATTCTACAGTGAGCAGTTCTTC.

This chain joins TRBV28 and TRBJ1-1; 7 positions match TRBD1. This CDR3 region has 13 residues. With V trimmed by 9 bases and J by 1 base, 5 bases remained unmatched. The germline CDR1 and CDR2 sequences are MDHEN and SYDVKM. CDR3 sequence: CASYDRANTEAFF. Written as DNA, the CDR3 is TGTGCCAGTTACGACAGGGCGAACACTGAAGCTTTCTTT.

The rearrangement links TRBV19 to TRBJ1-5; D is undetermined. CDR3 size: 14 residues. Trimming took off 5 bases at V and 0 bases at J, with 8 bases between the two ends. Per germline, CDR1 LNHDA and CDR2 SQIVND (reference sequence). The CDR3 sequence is CASSEGRSNQPQHF. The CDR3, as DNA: TGTGCCAGTAGTGAAGGGCGTAGCAATCAGCCCCAGCATTTT.

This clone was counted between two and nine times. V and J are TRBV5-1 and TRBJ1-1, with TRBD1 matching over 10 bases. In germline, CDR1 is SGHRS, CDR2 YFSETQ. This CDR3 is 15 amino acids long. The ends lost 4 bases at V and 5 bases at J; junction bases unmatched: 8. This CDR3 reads CASSARQGARTEAFF. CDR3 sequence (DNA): TGCGCCAGCAGCGCCAGACAGGGGGCGAGAACTGAAGCTTTCTTT.

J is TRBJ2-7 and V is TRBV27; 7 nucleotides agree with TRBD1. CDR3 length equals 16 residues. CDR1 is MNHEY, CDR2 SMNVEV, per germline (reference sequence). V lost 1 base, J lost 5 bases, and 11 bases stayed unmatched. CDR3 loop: CASSLFRGQTLHEQYF. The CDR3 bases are TGTGCCAGCAGTTTATTTAGGGGACAGACCCTCCACGAGCAGTACTTC.

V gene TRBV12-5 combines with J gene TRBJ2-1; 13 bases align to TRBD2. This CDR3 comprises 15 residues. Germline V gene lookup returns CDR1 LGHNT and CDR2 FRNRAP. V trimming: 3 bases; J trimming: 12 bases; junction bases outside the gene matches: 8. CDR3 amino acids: CASGFGLAGVVRQFF. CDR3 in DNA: TGTGCTAGTGGTTTTGGACTAGCGGGAGTGGTTCGGCAGTTCTTC.

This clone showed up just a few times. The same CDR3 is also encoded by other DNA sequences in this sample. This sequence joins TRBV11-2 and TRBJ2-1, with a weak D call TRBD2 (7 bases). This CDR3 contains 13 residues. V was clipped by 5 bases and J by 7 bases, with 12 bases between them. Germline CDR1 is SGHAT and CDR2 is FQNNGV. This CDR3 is CASSVGGGNEQFF. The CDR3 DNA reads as TGTGCCAGCAGCGTAGGGGGAGGGAATGAGCAGTTCTTC. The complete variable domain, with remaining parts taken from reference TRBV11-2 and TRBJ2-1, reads EAGVAQSPRYKIIEKRQSVAFWCNPISGHATLYWYQQILGQGPKLLIQFQNNGVVDDSQLPKDRFSAERLKGVDSTLKIQPAKLEDSAVYLCASSVGGGNEQFFGPGTRLTVL.

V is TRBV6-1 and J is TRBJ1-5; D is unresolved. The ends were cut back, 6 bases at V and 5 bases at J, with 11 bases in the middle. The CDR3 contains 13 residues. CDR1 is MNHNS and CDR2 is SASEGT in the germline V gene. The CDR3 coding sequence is TGTGCCAGCAGCCGGACGGTTGATCAGCCCCAGCATTTT. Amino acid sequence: CASSRTVDQPQHF.

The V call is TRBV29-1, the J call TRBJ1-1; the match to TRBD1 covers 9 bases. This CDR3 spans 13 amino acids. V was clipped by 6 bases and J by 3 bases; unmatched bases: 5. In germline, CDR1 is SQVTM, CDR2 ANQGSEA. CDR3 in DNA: TGCAGCGTCGCGGACAGGGGTTACACTGAAGCTTTCTTT. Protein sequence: CSVADRGYTEAFF.

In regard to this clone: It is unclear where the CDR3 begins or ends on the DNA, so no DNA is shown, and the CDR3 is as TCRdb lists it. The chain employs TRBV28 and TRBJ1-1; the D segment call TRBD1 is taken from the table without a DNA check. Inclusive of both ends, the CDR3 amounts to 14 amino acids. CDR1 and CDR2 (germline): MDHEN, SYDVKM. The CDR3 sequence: CASSSSGQGLEAFF.

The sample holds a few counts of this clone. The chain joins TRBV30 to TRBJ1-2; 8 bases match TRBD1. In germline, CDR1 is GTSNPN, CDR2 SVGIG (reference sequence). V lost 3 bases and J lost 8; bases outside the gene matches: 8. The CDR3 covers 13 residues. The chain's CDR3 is CAWRDGQGSGYTF. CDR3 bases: TGTGCCTGGAGGGACGGACAGGGCTCGGGCTACACCTTC.

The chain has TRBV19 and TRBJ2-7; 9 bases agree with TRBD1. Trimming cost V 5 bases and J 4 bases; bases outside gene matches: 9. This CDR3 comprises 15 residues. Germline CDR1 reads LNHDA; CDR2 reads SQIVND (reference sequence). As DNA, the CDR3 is TGTGCCAGTAGTTCTCTTGGGACAGGGCTTTACGAGCAGTACTTC. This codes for CASSSLGTGLYEQYF.

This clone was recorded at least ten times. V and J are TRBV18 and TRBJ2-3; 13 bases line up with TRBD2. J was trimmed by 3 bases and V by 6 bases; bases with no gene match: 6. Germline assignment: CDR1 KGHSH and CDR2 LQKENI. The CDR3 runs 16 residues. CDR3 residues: CASSPWTSGSTDTQYF. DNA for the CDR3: TGTGCCAGCTCTCCTTGGACTAGCGGGAGTACAGATACGCAGTATTTT.

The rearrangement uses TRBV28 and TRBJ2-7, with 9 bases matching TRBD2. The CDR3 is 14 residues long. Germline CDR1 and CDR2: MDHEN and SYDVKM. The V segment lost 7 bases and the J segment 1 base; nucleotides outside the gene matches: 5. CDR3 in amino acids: CASKWTSASYEQYF. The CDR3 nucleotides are TGTGCCAGCAAGTGGACTAGCGCATCCTACGAGCAGTACTTC.

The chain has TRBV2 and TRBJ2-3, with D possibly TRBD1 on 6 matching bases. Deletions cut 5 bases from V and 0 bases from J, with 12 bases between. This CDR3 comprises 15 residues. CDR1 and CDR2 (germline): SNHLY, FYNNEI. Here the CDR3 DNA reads TGTGCCAGCAGTCTACAGGGAATTAGCACAGATACGCAGTATTTT. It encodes CASSLQGISTDTQYF.

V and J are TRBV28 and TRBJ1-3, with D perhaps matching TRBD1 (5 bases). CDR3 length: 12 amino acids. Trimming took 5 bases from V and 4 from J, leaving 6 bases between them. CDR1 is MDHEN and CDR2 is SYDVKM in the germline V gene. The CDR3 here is CASSRQGNTIYF. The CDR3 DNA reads TGTGCCAGCAGTAGACAGGGAAACACCATATATTTT.